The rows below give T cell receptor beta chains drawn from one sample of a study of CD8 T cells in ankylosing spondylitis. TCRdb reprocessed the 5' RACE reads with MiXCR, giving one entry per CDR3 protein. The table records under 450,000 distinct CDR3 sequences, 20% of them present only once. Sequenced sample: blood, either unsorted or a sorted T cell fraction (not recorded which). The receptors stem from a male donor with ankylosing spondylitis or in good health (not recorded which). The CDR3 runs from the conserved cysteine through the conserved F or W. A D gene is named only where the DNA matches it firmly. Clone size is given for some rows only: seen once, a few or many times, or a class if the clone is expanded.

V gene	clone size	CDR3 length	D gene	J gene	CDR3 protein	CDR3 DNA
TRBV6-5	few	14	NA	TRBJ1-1	CASSYGSLNTEAFF	TGTGCCAGCAGTTATGGCAGCTTGAACACTGAAGCTTTCTTT
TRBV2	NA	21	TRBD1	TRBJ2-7	CASSEALRGGQGSISSYEQYF	TGTGCCAGCAGTGAAGCGCTTCGGGGGGGACAGGGGTCGATAAGCTCCTACGAGCAGTACTTC
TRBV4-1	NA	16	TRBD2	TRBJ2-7	CASSPEPGLGSYEQYF	TGCGCCAGCAGCCCGGAACCAGGACTAGGGTCCTACGAGCAGTACTTC
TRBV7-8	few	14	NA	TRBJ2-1	CASSFLASYNEQFF	TGTGCCAGCAGCTTCCTAGCTTCCTACAATGAGCAGTTCTTC
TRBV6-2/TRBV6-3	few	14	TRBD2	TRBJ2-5	CASSYSGGDETQYF	TGTGCCAGCAGTTACAGCGGGGGGGATGAGACCCAGTACTTC
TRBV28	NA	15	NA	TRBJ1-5	CASSPDSDSNQPQHF	TGTGCCAGCTCTCCGGACAGCGATAGCAATCAGCCCCAGCATTTT
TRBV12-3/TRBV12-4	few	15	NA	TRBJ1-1	CASSFAGRGNTEAFF	TGTGCCAGCAGTTTCGCTGGGCGGGGTAACACTGAAGCTTTCTTT
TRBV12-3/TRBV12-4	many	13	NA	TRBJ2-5	CASSPGPEETQYF	TGTGCCAGCAGTCCCGGGCCCGAGGAGACCCAGTACTTC
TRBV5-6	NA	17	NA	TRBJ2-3	CASSFRSSRPSTDTQYF	TGTGCCAGCAGCTTCCGTTCATCGCGCCCTAGCACAGATACGCAGTATTTT
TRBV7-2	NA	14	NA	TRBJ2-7	CASSLGVGGYEQYF	TGTGCCAGCAGCTTAGGGGTAGGGGGTTACGAGCAGTACTTC
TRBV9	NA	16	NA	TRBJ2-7	CASSVDSSTGLYEQYF	TGTGCCAGCAGCGTAGATTCCTCGACAGGACTCTACGAGCAGTACTTC